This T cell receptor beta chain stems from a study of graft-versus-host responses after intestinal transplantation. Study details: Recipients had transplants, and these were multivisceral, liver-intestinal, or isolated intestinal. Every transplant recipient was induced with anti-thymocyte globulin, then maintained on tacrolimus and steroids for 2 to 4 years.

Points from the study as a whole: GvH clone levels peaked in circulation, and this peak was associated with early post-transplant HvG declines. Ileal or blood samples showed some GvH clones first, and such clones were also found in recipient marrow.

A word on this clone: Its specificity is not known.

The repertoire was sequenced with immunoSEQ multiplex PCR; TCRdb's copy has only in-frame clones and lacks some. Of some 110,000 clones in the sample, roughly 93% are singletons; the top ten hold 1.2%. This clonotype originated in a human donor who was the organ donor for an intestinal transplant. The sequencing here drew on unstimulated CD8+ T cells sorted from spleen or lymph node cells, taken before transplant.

The CDR3 loop is CASSENPAGGSYEQYF. DNA of the CDR3: TGTGCCAGCAGTGAAAATCCAGCGGGCGGCTCCTACGAGCAGTACTTC. J is TRBJ2-7 and V is TRBV6-1; D perhaps matches TRBD2 (6 bases). Germline lookup yields CDR1 MNHNS and CDR2 SASEGT. The CDR3 is 16 residues long. V gave up 2 bases and J gave up 0 bases, with 14 bases separating them.